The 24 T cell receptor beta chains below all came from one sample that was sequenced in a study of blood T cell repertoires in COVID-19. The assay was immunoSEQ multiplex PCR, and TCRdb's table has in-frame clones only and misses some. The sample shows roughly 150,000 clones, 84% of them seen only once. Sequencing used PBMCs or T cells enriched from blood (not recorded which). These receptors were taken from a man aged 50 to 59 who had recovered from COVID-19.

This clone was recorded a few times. As DNA, the CDR3 is TGCGCCAGCAGCCAAGTGGCCTCGAAGAACTATGGCTACACCTTC. This gives the protein CASSQVASKNYGYTF. The chain uses TRBV4-1 and TRBJ1-2; D is unresolved. The CDR3 has 15 amino acids. V gave up 1 base and J gave up 2 bases, with 11 bases separating them. The germline V gene has CDR1 MGHRA and CDR2 YSYEKL.

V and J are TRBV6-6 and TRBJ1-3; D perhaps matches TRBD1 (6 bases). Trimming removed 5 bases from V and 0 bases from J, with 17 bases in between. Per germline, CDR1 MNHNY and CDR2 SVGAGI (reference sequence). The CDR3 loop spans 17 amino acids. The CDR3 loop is CASSQKPTGLSGNTIYF. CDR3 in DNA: TGTGCCAGCAGTCAAAAGCCGACAGGCCTCTCTGGAAACACCATATATTTT.

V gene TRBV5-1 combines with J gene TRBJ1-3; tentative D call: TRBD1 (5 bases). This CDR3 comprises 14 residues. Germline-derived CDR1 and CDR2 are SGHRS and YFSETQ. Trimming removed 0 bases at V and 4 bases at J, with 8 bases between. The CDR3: CASSLGGLGNTIYF. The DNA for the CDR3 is TGCGCCAGCAGCTTGGGGGGCCTCGGAAACACCATATATTTT.

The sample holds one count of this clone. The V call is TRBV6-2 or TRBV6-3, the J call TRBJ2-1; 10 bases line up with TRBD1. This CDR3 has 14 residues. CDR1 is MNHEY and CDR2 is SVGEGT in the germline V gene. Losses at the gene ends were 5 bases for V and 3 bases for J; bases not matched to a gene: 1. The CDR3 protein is CASSDRGLYNEQFF. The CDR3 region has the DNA TGTGCCAGCAGTGACAGGGGGCTCTACAATGAGCAGTTCTTC.

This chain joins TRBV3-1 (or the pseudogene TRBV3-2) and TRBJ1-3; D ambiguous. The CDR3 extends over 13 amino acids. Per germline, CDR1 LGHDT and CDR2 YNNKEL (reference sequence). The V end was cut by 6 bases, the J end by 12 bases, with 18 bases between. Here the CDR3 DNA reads TGTGCCAGCAGTCTCGGACGAGCGCGGGACATATATTTT. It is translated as CASSLGRARDIYF.

The CDR3 coding sequence is TGTGCCAGCAGCTTAGTGCAGCGGAGCACCGGGGAGCTGTTTTTT. It translates to CASSLVQRSTGELFF. This sequence joins TRBV7-2 and TRBJ2-2; tentatively, D is TRBD2 (5 bases). The CDR3 loop spans 15 amino acids. V lost 1 base and J 4 bases, leaving 10 bases between the germline ends. CDR1 is SGHTA and CDR2 is FQGNSA in the germline V gene.

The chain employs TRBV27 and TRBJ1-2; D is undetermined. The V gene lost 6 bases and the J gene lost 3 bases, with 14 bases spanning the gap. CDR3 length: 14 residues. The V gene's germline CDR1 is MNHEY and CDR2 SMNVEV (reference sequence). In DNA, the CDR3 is TGTGCCAGCAGACCCCAAGGGAGAGACTATGGCTACACCTTC. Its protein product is CASRPQGRDYGYTF.

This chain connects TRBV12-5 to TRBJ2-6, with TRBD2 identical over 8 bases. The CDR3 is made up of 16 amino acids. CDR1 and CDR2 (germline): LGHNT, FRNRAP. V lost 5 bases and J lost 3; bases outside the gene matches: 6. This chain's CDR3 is CASGTGGAGGANVLTF. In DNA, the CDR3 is TGTGCTAGTGGTACCGGGGGGGCTGGTGGGGCCAACGTCCTGACTTTC.

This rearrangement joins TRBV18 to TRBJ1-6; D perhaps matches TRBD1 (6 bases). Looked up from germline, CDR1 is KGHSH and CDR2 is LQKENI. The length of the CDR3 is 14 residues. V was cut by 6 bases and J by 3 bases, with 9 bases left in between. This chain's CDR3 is CASSDRSYNSPLHF. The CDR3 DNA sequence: TGTGCCAGCTCCGACAGGAGCTATAATTCACCCCTCCACTTT.

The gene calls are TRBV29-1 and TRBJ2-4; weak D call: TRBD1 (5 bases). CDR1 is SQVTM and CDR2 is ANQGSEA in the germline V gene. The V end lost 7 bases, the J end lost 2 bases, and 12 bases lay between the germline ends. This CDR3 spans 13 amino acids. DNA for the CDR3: TGCAGCGCCCTGACAGTGACCAAAAACATTCAGTACTTC. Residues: CSALTVTKNIQYF.

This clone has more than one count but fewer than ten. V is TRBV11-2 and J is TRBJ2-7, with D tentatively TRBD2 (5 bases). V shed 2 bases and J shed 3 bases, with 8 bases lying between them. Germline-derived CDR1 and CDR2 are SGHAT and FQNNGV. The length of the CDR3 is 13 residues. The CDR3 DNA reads TGTGCCAGCAGCTTACAGGCGGGCTACGAGCAGTACTTC. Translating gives CASSLQAGYEQYF.

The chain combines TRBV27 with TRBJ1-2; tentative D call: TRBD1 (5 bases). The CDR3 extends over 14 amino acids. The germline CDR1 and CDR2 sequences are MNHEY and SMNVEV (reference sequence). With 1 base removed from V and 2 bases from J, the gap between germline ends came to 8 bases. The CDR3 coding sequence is TGTGCCAGCAGTTTATTGGGGGGAAACTATGGCTACACCTTC. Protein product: CASSLLGGNYGYTF.

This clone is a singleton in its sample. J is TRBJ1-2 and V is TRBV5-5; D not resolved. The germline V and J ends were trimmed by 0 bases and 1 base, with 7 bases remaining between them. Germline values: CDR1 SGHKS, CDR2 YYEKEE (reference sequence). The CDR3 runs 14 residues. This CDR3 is CASSLVPGNYGYTF. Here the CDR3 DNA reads TGTGCCAGCAGCTTGGTACCCGGTAACTATGGCTACACCTTC.

The CDR3 nucleotides read TGTGCCAGCGGGGTTGACCGACAGAATTCACCCCTCCACTTT. This encodes CASGVDRQNSPLHF. The chain couples TRBV2 to TRBJ1-6; possible D gene TRBD1, 5 bases. The CDR3 has 14 residues. Germline V lookup: CDR1 SNHLY, CDR2 FYNNEI. The ends were cut back, 8 bases at V and 7 bases at J, with 15 bases in the middle.

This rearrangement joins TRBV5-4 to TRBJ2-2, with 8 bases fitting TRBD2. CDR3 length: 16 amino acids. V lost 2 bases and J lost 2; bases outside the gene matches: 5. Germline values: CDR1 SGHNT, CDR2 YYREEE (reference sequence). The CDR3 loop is CASSFSGGPNTGELFF. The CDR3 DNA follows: TGTGCCAGCAGCTTCAGCGGGGGCCCCAACACCGGGGAGCTGTTTTTT.

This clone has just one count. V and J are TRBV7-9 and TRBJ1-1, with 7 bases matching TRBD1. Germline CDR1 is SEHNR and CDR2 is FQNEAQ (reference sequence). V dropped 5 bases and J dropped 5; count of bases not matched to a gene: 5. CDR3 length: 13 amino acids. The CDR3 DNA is TGTGCCAGCAGCCGTATACAGGGGACTGAAGCTTTCTTT. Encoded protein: CASSRIQGTEAFF.

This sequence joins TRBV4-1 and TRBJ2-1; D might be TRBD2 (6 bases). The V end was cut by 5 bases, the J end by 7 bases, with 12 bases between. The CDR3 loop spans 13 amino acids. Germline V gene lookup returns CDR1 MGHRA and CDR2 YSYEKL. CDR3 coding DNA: TGCGCCAGCAGCTGGGAGGTCCCGAATGAGCAGTTCTTC. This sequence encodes CASSWEVPNEQFF.

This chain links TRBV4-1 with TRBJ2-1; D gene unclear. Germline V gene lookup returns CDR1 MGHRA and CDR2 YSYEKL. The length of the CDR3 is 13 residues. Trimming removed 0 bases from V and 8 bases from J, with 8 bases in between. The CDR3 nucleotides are TGCGCCAGCAGCCAAGAGGTGGGCGATGAGCAGTTCTTC. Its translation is CASSQEVGDEQFF.

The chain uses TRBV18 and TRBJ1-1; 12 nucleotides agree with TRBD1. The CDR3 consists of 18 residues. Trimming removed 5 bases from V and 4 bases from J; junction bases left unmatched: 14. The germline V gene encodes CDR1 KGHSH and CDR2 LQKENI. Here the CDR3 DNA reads TGTGCCAGCTCATTGAGACGGGACAGGGGGCTTCTGAGCACTGAAGCTTTCTTT. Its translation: CASSLRRDRGLLSTEAFF.

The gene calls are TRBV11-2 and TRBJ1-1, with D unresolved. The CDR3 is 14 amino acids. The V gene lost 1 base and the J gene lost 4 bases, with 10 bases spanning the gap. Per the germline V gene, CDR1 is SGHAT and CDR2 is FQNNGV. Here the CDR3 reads CASSLVGVGTEAFF. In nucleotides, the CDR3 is TGTGCCAGCAGCTTAGTGGGAGTTGGCACTGAAGCTTTCTTT.

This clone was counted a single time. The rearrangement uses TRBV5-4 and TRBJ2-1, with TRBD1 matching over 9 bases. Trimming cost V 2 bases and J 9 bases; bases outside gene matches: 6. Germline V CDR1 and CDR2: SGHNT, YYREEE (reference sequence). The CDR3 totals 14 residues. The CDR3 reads CASSLFGTGSEQFF. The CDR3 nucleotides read TGTGCCAGCAGCTTATTCGGGACAGGGAGTGAGCAGTTCTTC.

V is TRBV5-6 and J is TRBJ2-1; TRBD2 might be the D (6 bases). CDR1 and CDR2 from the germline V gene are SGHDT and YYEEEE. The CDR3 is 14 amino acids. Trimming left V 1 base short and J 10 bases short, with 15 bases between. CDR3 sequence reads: CASSLFGGRSEQFF. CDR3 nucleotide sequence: TGTGCCAGCAGCTTGTTTGGGGGGAGATCCGAGCAGTTCTTC.

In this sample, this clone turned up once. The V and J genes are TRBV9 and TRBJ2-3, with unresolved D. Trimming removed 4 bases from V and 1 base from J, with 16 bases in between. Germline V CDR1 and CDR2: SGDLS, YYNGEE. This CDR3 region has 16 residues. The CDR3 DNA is TGTGCCAGCAGCCCCCGACCGGTAGCAGGCACAGATACGCAGTATTTT. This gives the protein CASSPRPVAGTDTQYF.

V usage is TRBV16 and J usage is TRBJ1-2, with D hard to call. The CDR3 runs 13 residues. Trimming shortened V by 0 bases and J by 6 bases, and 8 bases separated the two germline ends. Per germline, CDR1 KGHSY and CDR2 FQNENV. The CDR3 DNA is TGTGCCAGCAGCCAATCGTATACAAATGGCTACACCTTC. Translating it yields CASSQSYTNGYTF.